The rows below give T cell receptor beta chains drawn from one sample of a study of OX40 agonist ivuxolimab in advanced cancers. Libraries were prepared by immunoSEQ multiplex PCR; TCRdb keeps only in-frame clonotypes and omits some of them. The sample yields about 22,000 clones, 86% seen once. Material: CD4+ or CD8+ T cells sorted from blood, obtained in a trial of the OX40 agonist ivuxolimab. The receptors come from an adult with an advanced solid tumor such as melanoma, head and neck, liver or kidney cancer. The CDR3 runs from the conserved cysteine through the conserved F or W. D genes are given only for firm matches. Only some rows state a clone size, as once, few, many or a class for expanded clones.

V gene	D gene	clone size	J gene	CDR3 protein	CDR3 DNA
TRBV7-9	NA	NA	TRBJ2-3	CASSLMVLEDTDTQYF	TGTGCCAGCAGCTTAATGGTGTTAGAAGACACAGATACGCAGTATTTT
TRBV9	TRBD1	NA	TRBJ1-2	CASSVGPTGGTGENYGYTF	TGTGCCAGCAGCGTAGGGCCGACCGGCGGGACAGGGGAGAACTATGGCTACACCTTC
TRBV5-4	NA	NA	TRBJ2-2	CASGGDYTGELFF	TGTGCCAGCGGCGGGGACTACACCGGGGAGCTGTTTTTT
TRBV4-3	NA	once	TRBJ2-2	CASSPTSPTGRNTGELFF	TGCGCCAGCAGCCCAACTTCCCCGACAGGCCGGAACACCGGGGAGCTGTTTTTT
TRBV5-1	NA	NA	TRBJ2-5	CASSMAGYFQETQYF	TGCGCCAGCAGCATGGCGGGGTATTTTCAAGAGACCCAGTACTTC
TRBV7-4	TRBD2	NA	TRBJ2-5	CASSSGLAEGKETQYF	TGTGCCAGCAGCTCAGGACTAGCGGAGGGAAAAGAGACCCAGTACTTC
TRBV6-5	NA	once	TRBJ1-2	CASSYSVAGVYGYTF	TGTGCCAGCAGTTACTCTGTAGCTGGGGTCTATGGCTACACCTTC
TRBV5-6	NA	NA	TRBJ2-5	CASSFGTPFTRRQETQYF	TGTGCCAGCAGCTTCGGGACCCCTTTCACTCGGCGACAAGAGACCCAGTACTTC
TRBV11-3	NA	NA	TRBJ2-7	CADSPRPGSYEQYF	TGTGCCGACAGCCCCCGCCCCGGCTCCTACGAGCAGTACTTC
TRBV6-6	NA	once	TRBJ1-1	CASSTNTEAFF	TGTGCCAGCAGTACCAACACTGAAGCTTTCTTT
TRBV28	TRBD1	NA	TRBJ2-7	CASSSPGQGDPYEQYF	TGTGCCAGCAGTTCGCCGGGACAGGGGGATCCCTACGAGCAGTACTTC
TRBV9	NA	NA	TRBJ2-1	CASSVAAGTHYEQFF	TGTGCCAGCAGCGTAGCTGCGGGTACACACTATGAGCAGTTCTTC
TRBV6-5	NA	NA	TRBJ2-2	CASSYFSGNTGELFF	TGTGCCAGCAGTTACTTTAGCGGGAACACCGGGGAGCTGTTTTTT
TRBV28	NA	once	TRBJ2-2	CASSWDLTGELFF	TGTGCCAGCAGTTGGGACCTTACCGGGGAGCTGTTTTTT
TRBV7-9	NA	NA	TRBJ2-7	CASSPELTLREQYF	TGTGCCAGCAGCCCCGAACTGACCTTACGCGAGCAGTACTTC
TRBV28	TRBD1	NA	TRBJ1-2	CASSFPFTGGLNYGYTF	TGTGCCAGCAGTTTCCCCTTCACAGGGGGGCTAAACTATGGCTACACCTTC
TRBV7-3	TRBD2	NA	TRBJ2-3	CASSLTSGRAADTQYF	TGTGCCAGCAGTTTAACTAGCGGGAGGGCTGCAGATACGCAGTATTTT
TRBV7-8	NA	once	TRBJ2-3	CASRSTRDPSTDTQYF	TGTGCCAGCAGATCGACCCGGGACCCTAGCACAGATACGCAGTATTTT
TRBV10-1	TRBD1	NA	TRBJ2-5	CASSEGTEKETQYF	TGCGCCAGCAGTGAGGGGACAGAAAAAGAGACCCAGTACTTC
TRBV4-3	NA	NA	TRBJ2-7	CASSQAAGHYEQYF	TGCGCCAGCAGCCAAGCAGCGGGACACTACGAGCAGTACTTC
TRBV28	TRBD1	once	TRBJ2-1	CASSPNRGLNNEQFF	TGTGCCAGCAGCCCTAACAGGGGATTAAACAATGAGCAGTTCTTC
TRBV29-1	NA	NA	TRBJ2-1	CSQAVSYNEQFF	TGCAGCCAAGCGGTATCCTACAATGAGCAGTTCTTC
TRBV7-6	NA	NA	TRBJ2-2	CASSLTGPGELFF	TGTGCCAGCAGCTTAACAGGTCCCGGGGAGCTGTTTTTT
TRBV28	TRBD2	NA	TRBJ2-3	CASSFSRLATSTDTQYF	TGTGCCAGCAGCTTCAGCAGACTAGCGACTAGCACAGATACGCAGTATTTT
TRBV9	NA	NA	TRBJ2-3	CASSVGVDTQYF	TGTGCCAGCAGCGTAGGGGTGGATACGCAGTATTTT
TRBV28	NA	once	TRBJ1-5	CASSPGTSWGSNQPQHF	TGTGCCAGCAGTCCAGGGACGTCTTGGGGCAGCAATCAGCCCCAGCATTTT
TRBV2	TRBD2	NA	TRBJ2-1	CASSKIAGDVEQFF	TGTGCCAGCAGTAAAATAGCGGGAGATGTTGAGCAGTTCTTC
TRBV28	NA	once	TRBJ2-1	CASSLSAREQFF	TGTGCCAGCAGTTTATCCGCTCGCGAGCAGTTCTTC
TRBV5-6	NA	NA	TRBJ2-7	CASSLDYSYEQYF	TGTGCCAGCAGCTTGGACTATTCCTACGAGCAGTACTTC
TRBV19	TRBD2	NA	TRBJ2-7	CASSMSASGRGLRTYEQYF	TGTGCCAGTAGTATGTCGGCTAGCGGGAGGGGGCTTCGAACCTACGAGCAGTACTTC
TRBV9	TRBD1	once	TRBJ2-1	CASSEQGNGEQFF	TGTGCCAGCAGCGAACAGGGGAACGGTGAGCAGTTCTTC
TRBV5-1	TRBD1	once	TRBJ2-5	CASSLGWVQGAQYF	TGCGCCAGCAGCTTGGGCTGGGTCCAGGGGGCCCAGTACTTC
TRBV7-9	NA	few	TRBJ2-7	CASSGRPYEQYF	TGTGCCAGCTCGGGACGGCCCTACGAGCAGTACTTC
TRBV11-1	TRBD2	NA	TRBJ2-1	CASSFYIAGPRDEQFF	TGTGCCAGCAGCTTTTACATAGCGGGACCCAGGGATGAGCAGTTCTTC
TRBV28	NA	once	TRBJ2-5	CASSPGVRETQYF	TGTGCCAGCAGCCCAGGGGTCCGGGAGACCCAGTACTTC
TRBV28	NA	NA	TRBJ2-7	CASSLVKVDEQYF	TGTGCCAGCAGTTTGGTAAAGGTCGACGAGCAGTACTTC
TRBV19	TRBD2	NA	TRBJ2-1	CASSISSGRPPYFF	TGTGCCAGTAGTATCTCTAGCGGGAGGCCTCCTTACTTCTTC
TRBV27	TRBD1	NA	TRBJ1-4	CASSLSGTVSEKLFF	TGTGCCAGCAGCCTCTCCGGGACAGTGTCTGAAAAACTGTTTTTT
TRBV6-1	NA	once	TRBJ2-7	CASRNEGRYEQYF	TGTGCCAGCAGGAATGAGGGGAGGTACGAGCAGTACTTC
TRBV7-9	TRBD1	NA	TRBJ2-7	CASSRIQGIFSYEQYF	TGTGCCAGCAGCAGAATACAGGGGATTTTCTCCTACGAGCAGTACTTC
TRBV11-3	TRBD1	NA	TRBJ1-2	CASIGDSNYGYTF	TGTGCCAGCATAGGGGACAGCAACTATGGCTACACCTTC
TRBV4-1	NA	NA	TRBJ2-7	CASSARGKGSDLEQYF	TGCGCCAGCAGCGCAAGGGGGAAAGGCAGTGACCTCGAGCAGTACTTC
TRBV21-1	NA	NA	TRBJ2-5	CASSNAGQKETQYF	TGTGCCAGCAGCAACGCAGGACAGAAGGAGACCCAGTACTTC